This T cell receptor beta chain stems from a study of regulatory T cells in long-lasting Graves disease (TCRdb year 2021). Regarding the research as a whole: Patients with newly diagnosed Graves' disease had been on antithyroid drugs for under 3 months. A total of roughly 35 samples were covered by TCR sequencing, comprising some 13 persistent and about 20 newly diagnosed Graves' disease patients. Peripheral blood TCR sequencing and RNA sequencing compared persistent Graves' disease patients with newly diagnosed Graves' disease patients. The study was registered as a clinical trial and conducted in China.

This clonotype was detected many times. Its antigen is currently not known. Nothing much larger sits one base from this clone, and base qualities are not available. Libraries came from multiplex PCR. The sample was run on an Illumina HiSeq 4000. To build TCR beta libraries, CDR3 regions were amplified by Arm-PCR using iRepertoire HTBI primers. PCR products were gel purified before sequencing. For the original study's pipeline: A total of roughly 67 TRBV and 14 TRBJ segments were identified across samples and were used for gene usage analysis of CDR3 amino acid clonotypes. Filtered high-quality paired reads were merged into contigs using COPE and FqMerger. BLAST was used to align contigs to IMGT TRBV, TRBD and TRBJ reference genes, and CDR3 was defined according to IMGT. Clonotypes above 0.1% frequency were classified as highly expanded clones. Shannon entropy served as the measure of repertoire diversity, while the Gini coefficient captured V-J evenness. Clonotypes shared by more than one individual were considered public. TCRdb reanalyzed the raw reads on its own, using fastp at Q25 for trimming and MiXCR for clone calling, and kept in-frame beta chains. Each CDR3 protein appears once, grouped with its most common genes and DNA. TCRdb, not the authors, supplied the V and J calls. The sample records under 450,000 distinct CDR3 sequences, about 16% of which are singletons. Roughly 21% of the sample is in the top ten clones.

Sample time point, as interpreted from the label and publication: newly diagnosed GD, antithyroid drugs for less than 3 months. For both TCR sequencing and RNA sequencing, RNA was extracted from PBMCs using TRIzol. Graves' disease was diagnosed according to American Thyroid Association guidelines. The patients came from an endocrinology department in Xi'an, China. From each patient, 7.5 to 10 milliliters of peripheral blood was collected into an EDTA anticoagulant tube. Ficoll Paque Plus density gradient separation was used to isolate PBMCs, and no further T cell sorting was done. An Agilent 2100 Bioanalyzer and agarose gel were used to check RNA quality, and a NanoDrop 2000 was used to measure RNA concentration. Beyond this particular receptor, the publication reports: The authors acknowledged the small sample size as a limitation that may reduce accuracy. Only the TCR beta chain was sequenced and analyzed. Compared with newly diagnosed patients, persistent Graves' disease patients had lower TCR Shannon entropy and fewer highly expanded clones, which suggests clonal expansion. Only peripheral blood was studied, because thyroid tissue, the primary lesion, was inaccessible. Persistent patients shared more public clonotypes among themselves (around 3,000) than newly diagnosed patients did (over 950). Preferential use of TRBV28, TRBJ1-2 and TRBJ2-5 was observed in persistent disease, whereas TRBV20-1 and TRBJ2-1 were favored in newly diagnosed disease.

V drops 1 base and J drops 4 bases, leaving 10 bases in between. Reading the germline V gene (reference sequence) gives CDR1 LGHDT and CDR2 YNNKEL. Reading from cysteine to phenylalanine, the CDR3 counts 14 amino acids. The only DNA kept is the CDR3, 42 bases in frame from the first base. The same data also went into a second study, on T cells in Graves' hyperthyroidism and ophthalmopathy. As noted in the second study: Graves' hyperthyroidism was defined as stable when no progression to ophthalmopathy occurred over 18 months of follow-up. Hyperthyroidism patients were newly diagnosed, with disease duration under 2 months, and aged 18 to 65 years. Any patient with an uncontrolled infection, another autoimmune disease, pregnancy or lactation was excluded. Diagnoses relied on clinical symptoms, serum thyroxine and TRAb, thyroid ultrasound and orbital computed tomography. A first-round RT-PCR of the TCR CDR3 used the HTBI primer set with the Qiagen OneStep RT-PCR kit. Most expanded thyroid clonotypes (frequency above 0.001) were also detected in blood, suggesting blood repertoires may reflect thyroid immune responses. A model built on a 13 V-J signature distinguished ophthalmopathy from stable hyperthyroidism, reaching roughly 88% sensitivity and 81% to 83% specificity in cross-validation and 80%/75% in testing. In validation, progression to ophthalmopathy was predicted by the model with roughly 71% sensitivity and roughly 76% specificity, a median of approximately 6.5 months before onset. To identify distinguishing TCR V-J signatures, a discovery cohort of around 98 patients was used, comprising 40 to 45 with Graves' ophthalmopathy and approximately 57 with stable Graves' hyperthyroidism. Whether ophthalmopathy could be predicted prospectively was tested in an independent validation cohort made up of fewer than 20 hyperthyroidism patients plus 17 patients who later progressed to ophthalmopathy. The 100 discovery patients were randomly split 7:3 into training and test sets. Thyroid tissue and blood T-cell repertoires from more than five Graves' hyperthyroidism patients were also compared in the study. Once sampling was done, hyperthyroidism patients were given methimazole at a starting dose of 30 mg daily, whereas ophthalmopathy patients were given high-dose intravenous methylprednisolone. A second multiplex PCR round built the libraries, followed by size selection and purification. Sequencing of the libraries was done on an Illumina HiSeq2000 using paired-end 100 bp reads. SOAPnuke was used to process the raw data, removing reads that contained adapters or uncalled bases, had a mean Phred below 15, or lacked an exact match to the constant primer or identifier. COPE v1.2.5 was used to merge high-quality paired reads, and clonotypes were defined as unique nucleotide sequences. MiTCR v1.1 was used to align the clonotypes against IMGT TRBV, TRBD and TRBJ reference segments. Only V-J combinations with frequency above 0.0001, covering approximately 99% of repertoires, were analysed. A TCS score was defined as the ratio between F50 (clonal expansion) and ExV (chaos), using BLOSUM62-based TCRdist between CDR3 peptides within each V-J. Welch's t-statistics and random forest reduced just over 500 V-J features to around 14, which were used in a naive Bayes classifier (R e1071). Sample size was not statistically predetermined, and investigators were not blinded to group allocation. TCR Vbeta CDR3 sequencing of 140 or so peripheral blood samples (43 ophthalmopathy, about 74 hyperthyroidism and around 17 progressor patients) is reported in the paper.

Source: peripheral blood mononuclear cells (PBMCs), taken at new diagnosis, from a patient treated with antithyroid drugs. This sequence uses TRBV3-1 and TRBJ1-1; no D gene is confidently identified. This sequence was found in a woman between 18 and 29 years old with Graves disease. Donor details come from another sample of the same person, matched by shared clones. The CDR3 region reads CASSQALLSTEAFF. The DNA is TGTGCCAGCAGCCAAGCCCTTTTGAGCACTGAAGCTTTCTTT.